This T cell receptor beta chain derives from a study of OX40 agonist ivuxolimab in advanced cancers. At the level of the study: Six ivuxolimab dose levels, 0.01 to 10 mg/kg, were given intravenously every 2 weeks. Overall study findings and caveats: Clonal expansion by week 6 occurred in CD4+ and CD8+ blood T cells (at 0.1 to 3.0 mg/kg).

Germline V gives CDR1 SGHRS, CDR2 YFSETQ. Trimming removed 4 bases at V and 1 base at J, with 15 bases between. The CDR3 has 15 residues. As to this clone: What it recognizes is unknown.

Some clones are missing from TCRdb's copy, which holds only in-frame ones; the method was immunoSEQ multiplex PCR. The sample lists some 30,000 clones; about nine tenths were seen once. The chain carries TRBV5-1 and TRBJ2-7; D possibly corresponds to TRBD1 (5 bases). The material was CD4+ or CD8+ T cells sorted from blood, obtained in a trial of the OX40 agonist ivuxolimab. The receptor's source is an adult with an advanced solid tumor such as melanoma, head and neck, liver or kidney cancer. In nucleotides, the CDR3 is TGCGCCAGCAGCCACAGTCCAAGGGGATCCTACGAGCAGTACTTC. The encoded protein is CASSHSPRGSYEQYF.